Listed here is a single TCR beta chain. These data are taken from a study of T cell changes during pregnancy in multiple sclerosis. Germline CDR1 MNHEY, CDR2 SMNVEV (reference sequence). The CDR3 runs to 15 residues. Trimming took 8 bases from V and 3 from J, leaving 19 bases between them. The repertoire was sequenced with immunoSEQ multiplex PCR; TCRdb's copy has only in-frame clones and lacks some. The sample lists approximately 20,000 clones, 86% occurring once. This sequence joins TRBV27 and TRBJ1-1; TRBD1 might be the D (5 bases). The sequences come from CD8+ T cells from peripheral blood mononuclear cells, collected in the third trimester of pregnancy. The TCR originated in a female donor in good health, enrolled as a control in a pregnancy study. CDR3 in DNA: TGTGCCAGCGTGCGCCAGGGTTTCCGCGACACTGAAGCTTTCTTT. It specifies CASVRQGFRDTEAFF.